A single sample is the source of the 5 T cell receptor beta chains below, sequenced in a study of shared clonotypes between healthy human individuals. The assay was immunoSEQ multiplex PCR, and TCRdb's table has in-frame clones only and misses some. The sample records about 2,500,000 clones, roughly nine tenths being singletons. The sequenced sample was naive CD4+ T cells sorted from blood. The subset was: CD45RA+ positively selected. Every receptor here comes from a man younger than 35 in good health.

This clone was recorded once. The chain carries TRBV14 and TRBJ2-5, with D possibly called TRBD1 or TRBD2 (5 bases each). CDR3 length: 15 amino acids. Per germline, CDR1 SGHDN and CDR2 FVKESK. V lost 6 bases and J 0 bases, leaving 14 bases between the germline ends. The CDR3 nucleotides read TGTGCCAGCAGTCTGAGGGGATGGTACCAAGAGACCCAGTACTTC. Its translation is CASSLRGWYQETQYF.

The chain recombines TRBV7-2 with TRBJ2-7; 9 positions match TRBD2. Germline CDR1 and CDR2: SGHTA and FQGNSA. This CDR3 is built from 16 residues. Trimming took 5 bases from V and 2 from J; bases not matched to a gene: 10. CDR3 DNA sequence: TGTGCCAGCAGCCTCCGAGGGAGCGGGGGGCCCTACGAGCAGTACTTC. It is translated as CASSLRGSGGPYEQYF.

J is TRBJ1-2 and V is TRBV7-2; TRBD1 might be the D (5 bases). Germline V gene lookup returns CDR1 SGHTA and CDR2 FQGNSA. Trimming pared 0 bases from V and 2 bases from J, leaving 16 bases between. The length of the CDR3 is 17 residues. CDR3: CASSLARYRNINYGYTF. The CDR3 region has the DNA TGTGCCAGCAGCTTAGCGAGGTACAGGAACATAAACTATGGCTACACCTTC.

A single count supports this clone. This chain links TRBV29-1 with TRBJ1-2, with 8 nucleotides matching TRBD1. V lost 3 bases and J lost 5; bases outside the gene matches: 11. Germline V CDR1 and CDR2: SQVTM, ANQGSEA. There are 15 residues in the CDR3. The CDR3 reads CSVDPGQGGPYGYTF. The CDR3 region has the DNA TGCAGCGTTGACCCCGGACAGGGAGGTCCGTATGGCTACACCTTC.

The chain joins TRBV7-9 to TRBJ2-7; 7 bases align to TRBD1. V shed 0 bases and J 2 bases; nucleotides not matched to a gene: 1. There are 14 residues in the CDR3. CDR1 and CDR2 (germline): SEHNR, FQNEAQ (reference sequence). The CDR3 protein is CASSLATGPYEQYF. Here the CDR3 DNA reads TGTGCCAGCAGCTTAGCGACAGGGCCCTACGAGCAGTACTTC.